The clone carrying this T cell receptor beta chain was recorded a few times. The antigen is undetermined. Study-level results: Greatest tumor Treg TCR overlap was with tumor naive CD4+ cells.

From germline, CDR1 is KGHDR and CDR2 SFDVKD. This CDR3 has 16 residues. V shed 5 bases and J 4 bases; nucleotides not matched to a gene: 6. Semi-nested PCR with Nested Universal Primer A followed constant-region reverse priming of full-length variable regions. One entry per CDR3 protein, called by TCRdb with MiXCR from the 5' RACE reads. Among some 62,000 distinct CDR3 sequences, roughly 30% were seen once, and the ten largest hold roughly 2%. This chain joins TRBV24-1 and TRBJ2-1; 11 nucleotides agree with TRBD2. The clonotype was recovered from a female donor with breast cancer. The sequenced material came from tumor-infiltrating naive CD4+ T cells sorted from the breast tumor. Subset noted: naive CD4+ T cells, CD4+CD45RA+CD25-. The CDR3 protein is CATSGPGLAEYNEQFF. In nucleotides, the CDR3 is TGTGCCACCAGTGGACCGGGACTAGCGGAATACAATGAGCAGTTCTTC.